Shown below are 32 T cell receptor beta chains from a single sample sequenced in a study of CD8+ T cells in alopecia areata (dated by TCRdb to 2016 to 2019). The meaning of the sample's treatment or condition label: oral pan-JAK inhibitor, 5-10 mg twice daily. The library relied on the immunoSEQ multiplex PCR assay. For TCR sequencing, RNA was extracted from every sample and reverse transcribed into cDNA to serve as template. TCRdb retrieved this table from immuneACCESS and kept in-frame rearrangements only. Not all clones are present; in checked studies, unresolved V genes account for under half, and no reason is known for the remainder. The sample has more than 200,000 clones on record, around two fifths of them singletons. Clones ranked in the top ten supply roughly 2.6% of the sample. Material: CD4+ T cells sorted from blood, obtained at approximately week 36, from a patient treated with tofacitinib. The receptors here all came from a human donor with alopecia areata.

A few counts support this clone. This chain joins TRBV18 and TRBJ2-7, with 8 bases matching TRBD1. The V and J ends lost 0 bases and 0 bases, in that order; junction bases with no gene match: 7. Germline CDR1 reads KGHSH; CDR2 reads LQKENI. The length of the CDR3 is 17 residues. This CDR3 reads CASSPPRGGQGSYEQYF. The CDR3 DNA sequence: TGTGCCAGCTCACCACCAAGGGGAGGACAGGGCTCCTACGAGCAGTACTTC. Full variable domain (missing parts from reference TRBV18 and TRBJ2-7): NAGVMQNPRHLVRRRGQEARLRCSPMKGHSHVYWYRQLPEEGLKFMVYLQKENIIDESGMPKERFSAEFPKEGPSILRIQQVVRGDSAAYFCASSPPRGGQGSYEQYFGPGTRLTVT.

The rearrangement uses TRBV15 and TRBJ2-7; TRBD2 aligns across 12 bases. The trim removed 0 bases at V and 5 bases at J, leaving 5 bases unmatched. The germline V gene has CDR1 LNHNV and CDR2 YYDKDF (reference sequence). The CDR3 is 16 residues long. The CDR3 sequence is CATSRDLLAGGDEQYF. Here the CDR3 DNA reads TGTGCCACCAGCAGAGATCTGCTAGCGGGAGGGGACGAGCAGTACTTC.

The chain couples TRBV5-1 to TRBJ2-1; 7 bases are shared with TRBD2. The ends lost 1 base at V and 5 bases at J; junction bases unmatched: 6. Germline CDR1 SGHRS, CDR2 YFSETQ. The CDR3 totals 15 residues. CDR3 coding DNA: TGCGCCAGCAGCTTGACCCTAGCGGATAACAATGAGCAGTTCTTC. Its translation is CASSLTLADNNEQFF.

This clone was detected only a few times. The gene calls are TRBV28 and TRBJ2-4; 8 bases line up with TRBD2. Germline V CDR1 and CDR2: MDHEN, SYDVKM. V trimming: 4 bases; J trimming: 2 bases; junction bases outside the gene matches: 10. CDR3 size: 17 residues. In DNA form, the CDR3 reads TGTGCCAGCAGTTCGGGAGGAGCGGGAGTCTCCAAAAACATTCAGTACTTC. This sequence encodes CASSSGGAGVSKNIQYF.

On this clone itself: Relative to the germline gene, one junction end is altered; a read error may explain this. This chain links TRBV7-6 with TRBJ2-7, with a possible D match to TRBD2 (5 bases). The CDR3 sequence is 13 residues long. The germline CDR1 and CDR2 sequences are SGHVS and FNYEAQ. The CDR3: CASSLAVSYEQYF. The CDR3 DNA sequence: TGTGCCAGCAGCCTAGCAGTATCCTACGAGCAGTACTTC.

This clone was observed once. The chain joins TRBV30 to TRBJ2-3; D may be TRBD2 (5 bases). Looked up from germline, CDR1 is GTSNPN and CDR2 is SVGIG (reference sequence). V lost 4 bases, J lost 8 bases, and 13 bases lay in between. CDR3 length: 12 amino acids. CDR3 loop: CAWKTGTRTQYF. The CDR3 bases are TGTGCCTGGAAGACGGGAACACGTACGCAGTATTTT.

V gene TRBV19 combines with J gene TRBJ2-7, with D perhaps matching TRBD2 (6 bases). CDR1 and CDR2 (germline): LNHDA, SQIVND (reference sequence). This CDR3 has 14 amino acids. Between the trimmed V and J ends, which lost 2 bases and 0 bases, there was a span of 8 bases. CDR3 loop: CASSILEGSYEQYF. The CDR3 nucleotides read TGTGCCAGTAGTATACTGGAGGGCTCCTACGAGCAGTACTTC.

J is TRBJ2-3 and V is TRBV7-2; 8 bases are shared with TRBD1. Trimming removed 0 bases from V and 1 base from J; junction bases left unmatched: 3. The CDR3 is made up of 16 amino acids. Per germline, CDR1 SGHTA and CDR2 FQGNSA. Here the CDR3 reads CASSLASGQGTDTQYF. CDR3 sequence (DNA): TGTGCCAGCAGCTTAGCGTCGGGACAGGGCACAGATACGCAGTATTTT.

This chain links TRBV29-1 with TRBJ1-5, with D unclear. The CDR3 runs 8 residues. V was cut by 6 bases and J by 7 bases, with 1 base left in between. CDR1 and CDR2 (germline): SQVTM, ANQGSEA. CDR3 bases: TGCAGCGTCCAGCCCCAGCATTTT. Protein product: CSVQPQHF.

The chain is built from TRBV5-1 and TRBJ2-7, with a tentative D call TRBD1 (6 bases). V lost 2 bases, J lost 4 bases, and 7 bases lay in between. There are 12 residues in the CDR3. The V gene's germline CDR1 is SGHRS and CDR2 YFSETQ. The CDR3 sequence is CASSFDRYEQYF. The CDR3 nucleotides are TGCGCCAGCAGCTTCGACAGGTACGAGCAGTACTTC.

The V and J genes are TRBV15 and TRBJ2-1; 14 nucleotides agree with TRBD2. After removal of 3 bases from V and 6 bases from J, the junction contained 10 bases not matched to a gene. Per the germline V gene, CDR1 is LNHNV and CDR2 is YYDKDF (reference sequence). This CDR3 region has 18 residues. This chain's CDR3 is CATSRGTGTSGRFNEQFF. The DNA of the CDR3 is TGTGCCACCAGCAGGGGCACCGGGACTAGCGGGAGATTCAATGAGCAGTTCTTC.

The chain joins TRBV7-2 to TRBJ2-1; no clear D. With 3 bases removed from V and 0 bases from J, the gap between germline ends came to 6 bases. Germline V CDR1 and CDR2: SGHTA, FQGNSA. There are 14 residues in the CDR3. This CDR3 is CASSLTVSYNEQFF. In DNA form, the CDR3 reads TGTGCCAGCAGCTTGACGGTCTCCTACAATGAGCAGTTCTTC.

Worth noting for this clone: Compared with germline, one end of the junction differs, possibly owing to a read error. This rearrangement joins TRBV6-6 to TRBJ2-7; 8 bases match TRBD1. The CDR3 contains 12 residues. Germline values: CDR1 MNHNY, CDR2 SVGAGI (reference sequence). The DNA of the CDR3 is TGTGCCGGCAGTTCCGTGACAGGGGAATGGTACTTC. Translation: CAGSSVTGEWYF.

The chain carries TRBV2 and TRBJ2-5; D not resolved. Germline V gene lookup returns CDR1 SNHLY and CDR2 FYNNEI. The CDR3 is 10 amino acids. The germline V and J ends were trimmed by 11 bases and 5 bases, with 9 bases remaining between them. The CDR3 DNA reads as TGTGCCTCGCATCGGGAGACCCAGTACTTC. This encodes CASHRETQYF.

The CDR3 loop is CASSSPRQGKTEAFF. The CDR3 nucleotides read TGTGCCAGCAGTTCCCCCCGACAGGGTAAGACTGAAGCTTTCTTT. The genes are TRBV6-5 and TRBJ1-1, with 7 bases that match TRBD1. This CDR3 has 15 residues. With V trimmed by 4 bases and J by 5 bases, 10 bases remained unmatched. The V gene's germline CDR1 is MNHEY and CDR2 SVGAGI.

This rearrangement joins TRBV27 to TRBJ1-1; D gene uncertain. Germline CDR1 MNHEY, CDR2 SMNVEV (reference sequence). Trimming pared 6 bases from V and 1 base from J, leaving 12 bases between. The CDR3 covers 14 residues. The CDR3 DNA reads TGTGCCAGCAGCTCCCGAGAGGGGAACACTGAAGCTTTCTTT. This sequence encodes CASSSREGNTEAFF.

This sequence joins TRBV7-3 and TRBJ2-7; D not resolved. This CDR3 contains 14 residues. The V end was cut by 3 bases, the J end by 2 bases, with 11 bases between. Germline CDR1 is SGHTA and CDR2 is FQGTGA. The CDR3 DNA reads as TGTGCCAGCAGCTTGGCCCCCGGAACCTACGAGCAGTACTTC. This gives the protein CASSLAPGTYEQYF.

This chain joins TRBV5-1 and TRBJ2-5, with unresolved D. V was pared by 0 bases and J by 5 bases, with 5 bases between. The germline V gene has CDR1 SGHRS and CDR2 YFSETQ. The CDR3 loop spans 12 amino acids. DNA of the CDR3: TGCGCCAGCAGCTTGGCCGGGGAGACCCAGTACTTC. Its protein product is CASSLAGETQYF.

There are a few counts of this clone. The chain links TRBV14 to TRBJ2-3, with D unresolved. Germline V lookup: CDR1 SGHDN, CDR2 FVKESK. With 2 bases removed from V and 6 bases from J, the gap between germline ends came to 12 bases. CDR3 length: 14 residues. CDR3 DNA: TGTGCCAGCAGCCAAATGATCGGAGCGGATACGCAGTATTTT. The encoded protein is CASSQMIGADTQYF.

This clone was seen only a few times. This chain uses TRBV25-1 with TRBJ1-1; 8 bases line up with TRBD1. Germline lookup yields CDR1 MGHDK and CDR2 SYGVNS. This CDR3 contains 14 residues. With V trimmed by 3 bases and J by 2 bases, 2 bases remained unmatched. The CDR3 coding sequence is TGTGCCAGCAGTGATCCAGGGGGCAACACTGAAGCTTTCTTT. Translating gives CASSDPGGNTEAFF.

In its sample, this clone was seen once. This sequence joins TRBV7-9 and TRBJ1-1, with D possibly TRBD1 on 6 matching bases. Between the trimmed V and J ends, which lost 8 bases and 1 base, there was a span of 8 bases. The CDR3 consists of 12 residues. Per the germline V gene, CDR1 is SEHNR and CDR2 is FQNEAQ (reference sequence). CDR3 coding DNA: TGTGCCAGCTCGGGGGCGAACACTGAAGCTTTCTTT. It is translated as CASSGANTEAFF.

This rearrangement joins TRBV20-1 to TRBJ2-1; D possibly corresponds to TRBD2 (6 bases). The germline V gene encodes CDR1 DFQATT and CDR2 SNEGSKA (reference sequence). This CDR3 spans 11 amino acids. The CDR3: CRGGENNEQFF. CDR3 sequence (DNA): TGCAGGGGCGGGGAGAACAATGAGCAGTTCTTC.

This clone has just a few counts. This chain links TRBV5-4 with TRBJ2-5, with 9 bases lining up with TRBD2. The CDR3 spans 18 residues. The trim removed 4 bases at V and 4 bases at J, leaving 17 bases unmatched. Germline CDR1 SGHNT, CDR2 YYREEE (reference sequence). The CDR3 bases are TGTGCCAGCAGCCCCCCGGGGAGTAGCGGGAGAAAAGGAGAGACCCAGTACTTC. It specifies CASSPPGSSGRKGETQYF.

The chain links TRBV4-1 to TRBJ2-7; TRBD1 matches 12 bases. There are 16 residues in the CDR3. Trimming cost V 4 bases and J 4 bases; bases outside gene matches: 8. The germline CDR1 and CDR2 sequences are MGHRA and YSYEKL. CDR3 DNA sequence: TGCGCCAGCAGCCCGCGGAGGGGACAGGGGGCATACGAGCAGTACTTC. This translates into CASSPRRGQGAYEQYF.

This chain joins TRBV5-1 and TRBJ1-1; perhaps TRBD1 as D (5 bases). CDR3 length equals 14 residues. CDR1 and CDR2 from the germline V gene are SGHRS and YFSETQ. V gave up 0 bases and J gave up 4 bases, with 10 bases separating them. CDR3 nucleotide sequence: TGCGCCAGCAGCTTGGACAGGCAGGGCACTGAAGCTTTCTTT. Its translation is CASSLDRQGTEAFF.

The sample holds a few counts of this clone. The genes are TRBV5-1 and TRBJ1-5, with D uncertain. Germline loops: CDR1 SGHRS, CDR2 YFSETQ. V lost 0 bases to trimming and J lost 8 bases, with 18 bases between them. The CDR3 is 16 amino acids. CDR3 coding DNA: TGCGCCAGCAGCTTGGAGCCGGGTTCGGGGAAAAAGCCCCAGCATTTT. This encodes CASSLEPGSGKKPQHF.

The V and J genes are TRBV5-4 and TRBJ2-5; the D is unclear. The ends were cut back, 4 bases at V and 0 bases at J, with 22 bases in the middle. This CDR3 is 18 amino acids long. Germline V gene lookup returns CDR1 SGHNT and CDR2 YYREEE (reference sequence). The CDR3 DNA sequence: TGTGCCAGCAGCCCTCGGCCGGCGGCAGGATTGAACCAAGAGACCCAGTACTTC. This codes for CASSPRPAAGLNQETQYF.

The V and J genes are TRBV11-2 and TRBJ2-5, with D perhaps matching TRBD1 (5 bases). This CDR3 has 15 amino acids. The V gene's germline CDR1 is SGHAT and CDR2 FQNNGV. V was pared by 5 bases and J by 2 bases, with 15 bases between. DNA for the CDR3: TGTGCCAGCAGCACTCGACTGGCAGGGCAAGAGACCCAGTACTTC. Protein sequence: CASSTRLAGQETQYF.

The CDR3 DNA reads TGCAGCGTTGAAATAGGGCTCAGGGAAGCTTTCTTT. It codes for CSVEIGLREAFF. The V and J genes are TRBV29-1 and TRBJ1-1; D is unclear. The CDR3 totals 12 residues. The germline CDR1 and CDR2 sequences are SQVTM and ANQGSEA. V was clipped by 2 bases and J by 8 bases, with 12 bases between them.

The rearrangement links TRBV11-1 to TRBJ1-1; 7 bases fit TRBD1. Per germline, CDR1 SGHAT and CDR2 FQDESV (reference sequence). CDR3 size: 13 residues. V lost 5 bases and J lost 1; bases outside the gene matches: 1. The CDR3 sequence: CASSRQGNTEAFF. The CDR3 DNA sequence: TGTGCCAGCAGCAGACAGGGGAACACTGAAGCTTTCTTT.

The rearrangement joins TRBV29-1 to TRBJ2-7; 10 nucleotides agree with TRBD2. This CDR3 spans 13 amino acids. Germline CDR1 and CDR2: SQVTM and ANQGSEA. The J segment lost 6 bases and the V segment lost 3 bases, leaving 5 bases of the junction unmatched. The CDR3 DNA reads as TGCAGCGTTGAGAGCGGGAGGGCGGCCGAGCAGTACTTC. Its protein is CSVESGRAAEQYF.

In this sample, this clone turned up a few times. The V gene is TRBV7-3, the J gene TRBJ2-2; D may be TRBD2 (5 bases). V was trimmed by 2 bases and J by 7 bases, leaving 11 bases between them. The length of the CDR3 is 14 residues. From germline, CDR1 is SGHTA and CDR2 FQGTGA. CDR3 region: CASSLGGLGGELFF. The CDR3 coding sequence is TGTGCCAGCAGCTTAGGAGGTTTAGGCGGGGAGCTGTTTTTT.